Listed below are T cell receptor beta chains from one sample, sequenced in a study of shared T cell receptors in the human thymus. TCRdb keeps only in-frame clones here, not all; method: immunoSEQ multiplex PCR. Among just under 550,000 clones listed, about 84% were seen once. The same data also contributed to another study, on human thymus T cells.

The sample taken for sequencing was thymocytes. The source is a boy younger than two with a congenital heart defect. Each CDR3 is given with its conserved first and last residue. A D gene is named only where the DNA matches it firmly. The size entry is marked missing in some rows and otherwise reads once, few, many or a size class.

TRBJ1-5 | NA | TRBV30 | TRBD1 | TGTGCCTGGACTTCAGCAGGGGGCTCCTATAGCAATCAGCCCCAGCATTTT | CAWTSAGGSYSNQPQHF
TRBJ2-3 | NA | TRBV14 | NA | TGTGCCAGCAGCCAAGAGCCCCGACTAGGGGGCACAGATACGCAGTATTTT | CASSQEPRLGGTDTQYF
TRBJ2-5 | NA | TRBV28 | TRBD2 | TGTGCCAGCAGACTAGCGAAACAAGAGACCCAGTACTTC | CASRLAKQETQYF
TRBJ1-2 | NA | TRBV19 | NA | TGTGCCAGTAGTATTCGGGGACACTTTAACTATGGCTACACCTTC | CASSIRGHFNYGYTF
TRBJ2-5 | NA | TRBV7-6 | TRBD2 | TGTGCCAGCAGCTCATCCGAGACGACCGGGACTAGGGAGACCCAGTACTTC | CASSSSETTGTRETQYF
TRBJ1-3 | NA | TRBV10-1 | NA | TGCGCCAGCACCGCAGACAGCTCTGGAAACACCATATATTTT | CASTADSSGNTIYF
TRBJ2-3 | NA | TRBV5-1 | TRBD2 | TGCGCCAGCAGCTCAAGACTAGCGGGAGCGCCCGTCCCAGATACGCAGTATTTT | CASSSRLAGAPVPDTQYF
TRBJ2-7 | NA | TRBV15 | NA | TGTGCCACCAGCAGAGATTGGGAGGGGGTGAGGTACGAGCAGTACTTC | CATSRDWEGVRYEQYF
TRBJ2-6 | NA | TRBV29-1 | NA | TGCAGCGTCGAAACTGGTGAGCGGGGGGCCAACGTCCTGACTTTC | CSVETGERGANVLTF
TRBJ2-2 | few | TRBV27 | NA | TGTGCCAGCAGTCCGCAACAGGGGAACACCGGGGAGCTGTTTTTT | CASSPQQGNTGELFF
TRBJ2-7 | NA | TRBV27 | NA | TGTGCCAGCAGTTCGACAGGTCAACATAGCTCCTACGAGCAGTACTTC | CASSSTGQHSSYEQYF
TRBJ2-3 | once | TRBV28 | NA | TGTGCCAGCAGTTTCCTGACTAGGTATCAAGATACGCAGTATTTT | CASSFLTRYQDTQYF